The next 12 T cell receptor beta chains were all read from a single sample in a study of blood T cell repertoires in COVID-19. Clones were sequenced by immunoSEQ multiplex PCR, and TCRdb holds only the in-frame ones, with some missing. The data contain 110,000 to 150,000 clones, roughly 89% of them singletons. Sequencing used PBMCs or T cells enriched from blood (not recorded which). The receptors originated from a man aged 45-65 years who had recovered from COVID-19.

The CDR3 nucleotides read TGTGCCAGCAGCCAAATCCAGAACTATGGCTACACCTTC. It yields the protein CASSQIQNYGYTF. The chain combines TRBV14 with TRBJ1-2; D gene ambiguous. The germline V gene has CDR1 SGHDN and CDR2 FVKESK. The V end lost 2 bases, the J end lost 2 bases, and 6 bases lay between the germline ends. The CDR3 spans 13 residues.

The chain recombines TRBV7-8 with TRBJ2-7; D is possibly TRBD1 (6 bases). V lost 7 bases and J lost 1, with 17 bases in between. The CDR3 runs to 15 residues. In germline, CDR1 is SGHVS, CDR2 FQNEAQ. CDR3 residues: CASTNIGGFSYEQYF. In nucleotides, the CDR3 is TGTGCCAGCACGAACATAGGGGGATTTTCCTACGAGCAGTACTTC.

CDR3 coding DNA: TGTGCCAGCAGCCGAACGGGACATCCTGCGGGCGGCTACACCTTC. Translating it yields CASSRTGHPAGGYTF. The gene calls are TRBV2 and TRBJ1-2; a weak D match, TRBD1 (6 bases). The CDR3 loop spans 15 amino acids. CDR1 is SNHLY and CDR2 is FYNNEI in the germline V gene. V was clipped by 6 bases and J by 8 bases, with 22 bases between them.

V and J are TRBV30 and TRBJ2-7; D is perhaps TRBD1 (5 bases). Germline loops: CDR1 GTSNPN, CDR2 SVGIG (reference sequence). V was shortened by 0 bases and J by 3 bases, with 15 bases between the two germline ends. CDR3 length equals 15 residues. Here the CDR3 DNA reads TGTGCCTGGAGTGTACCAGGGTTCGGTCTCTACGAGCAGTACTTC. It yields the protein CAWSVPGFGLYEQYF.

The rearrangement joins TRBV6-2 or TRBV6-3 to TRBJ2-7, with 8 nucleotides matching TRBD2. Germline V gene lookup returns CDR1 MNHEY and CDR2 SVGEGT. With 5 bases clipped from V and 5 bases from J, the junction kept 17 bases outside the gene matches. The CDR3 contains 17 residues. This CDR3 reads CASSPQNRAGDSHEQYF. CDR3 sequence (DNA): TGTGCCAGCAGTCCCCAGAACAGAGCGGGAGATTCCCACGAGCAGTACTTC.

This clone has only a few counts. The V and J genes are TRBV6-4 and TRBJ2-1; 10 positions agree with TRBD2. The CDR3 has 15 amino acids. Germline CDR1 is MRHNA and CDR2 is SNTAGT. Trimming cost V 9 bases and J 6 bases; bases outside gene matches: 11. CDR3 coding DNA: TGTGCCAGTGCCCCTCTAGCGGGAGTTTCCAATGAGCAGTTCTTC. It encodes CASAPLAGVSNEQFF.

This chain links TRBV7-9 with TRBJ2-3, with a weak D call TRBD2 (5 bases). Trimming shortened V by 5 bases and J by 5 bases, and 20 bases separated the two germline ends. Germline V gene sequence: CDR1 SEHNR, CDR2 FQNEAQ (reference sequence). This CDR3 has 16 amino acids. CDR3 protein: CASSVRIGVERDTQYF. For the CDR3, the DNA is TGTGCCAGCAGCGTCCGAATCGGGGTGGAAAGAGATACGCAGTATTTT. The full variable domain, with the rest looked up from reference TRBV7-9 and TRBJ2-3, is DTGVSQNPRHKITKRGQNVTFRCDPISEHNRLYWYRQTLGQGPEFLTYFQNEAQLEKSRLLSDRFSAERPKGSFSTLEIQRTEQGDSAMYLCASSVRIGVERDTQYFGPGTRLTVL.

This clone was observed a single time. The V gene is TRBV4-3, the J gene TRBJ2-7; the D gene is possibly TRBD2 (6 bases). Germline V gene lookup returns CDR1 LGHNA and CDR2 YSLEER. The germline V and J ends were trimmed by 0 bases and 6 bases, with 15 bases remaining between them. The CDR3 contains 15 residues. In nucleotides, the CDR3 is TGCGCCAGCAGCCAAGATGTCCGGGAGACGGGCGAGCAGTACTTC. Translation gives CASSQDVRETGEQYF.

The chain has TRBV2 and TRBJ1-4, with D possibly being TRBD1 (5 bases). Per germline, CDR1 SNHLY and CDR2 FYNNEI. The CDR3 consists of 14 residues. The germline V and J ends were trimmed by 8 bases and 2 bases, with 12 bases remaining between them. CDR3 protein: CASRTGLTNEKLFF. In nucleotides, the CDR3 is TGTGCCAGCCGAACAGGATTGACTAATGAAAAACTGTTTTTT.

The chain employs TRBV4-1 and TRBJ1-6; 8 bases align to TRBD1. This CDR3 spans 16 amino acids. CDR1 and CDR2 (germline): MGHRA, YSYEKL. V dropped 0 bases and J dropped 9; count of bases not matched to a gene: 7. CDR3 in amino acids: CASSQDEGQGFSPLHF. The CDR3 DNA reads as TGCGCCAGCAGCCAAGATGAAGGACAGGGTTTTTCACCCCTCCACTTT.

CDR3 loop: CASSTGTSPGGYNEQFF. DNA of the CDR3: TGTGCCAGCAGCACTGGGACATCCCCTGGAGGATACAATGAGCAGTTCTTC. The chain has TRBV9 and TRBJ2-1; D is perhaps TRBD1 (6 bases). Trimming took 4 bases from V and 4 from J, leaving 21 bases between them. Germline V CDR1 and CDR2: SGDLS, YYNGEE. This CDR3 comprises 17 residues.

The chain combines TRBV9 with TRBJ1-5, with 7 bases that match TRBD1. The CDR3 extends over 14 amino acids. J lost 10 bases, V lost 4 bases, and 11 bases had no gene match. Germline CDR1 is SGDLS and CDR2 is YYNGEE. CDR3 nucleotide sequence: TGTGCCAGCAGCTCCCGGGACAGTCTAAGACCCCAGCATTTT. Its translation: CASSSRDSLRPQHF.